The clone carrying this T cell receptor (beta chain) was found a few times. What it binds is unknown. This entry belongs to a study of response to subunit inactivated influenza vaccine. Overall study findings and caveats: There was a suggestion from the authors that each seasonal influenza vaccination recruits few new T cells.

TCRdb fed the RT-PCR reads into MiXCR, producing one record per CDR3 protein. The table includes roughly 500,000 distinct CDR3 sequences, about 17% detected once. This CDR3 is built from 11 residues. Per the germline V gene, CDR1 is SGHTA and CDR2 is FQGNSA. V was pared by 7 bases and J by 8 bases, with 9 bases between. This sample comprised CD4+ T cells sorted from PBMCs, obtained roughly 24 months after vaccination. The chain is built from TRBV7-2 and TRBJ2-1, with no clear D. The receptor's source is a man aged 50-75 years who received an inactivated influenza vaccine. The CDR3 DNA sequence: TGTGCCAGCACAGCTTACGATGAGCAGTTCTTC. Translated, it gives CASTAYDEQFF.